These 10 T cell receptor beta chains originate from one sample sequenced in a study of response to subunit inactivated influenza vaccine. MiXCR was run by TCRdb on the RT-PCR reads, yielding one entry per CDR3 protein. This sample carries 600,000 to 850,000 distinct CDR3 sequences, around 15% of them seen once, and the ten largest clones take 7.5% to 8%. The source material was PBMCs from blood, sampled approximately 15 days before vaccination. These receptors originate from a man aged 50 to 59 who received an inactivated influenza vaccine.

In its sample, this clonotype was seen many times. The V and J genes are TRBV9 and TRBJ1-5; D gene uncertain. Germline V lookup: CDR1 SGDLS, CDR2 YYNGEE. CDR3 length: 15 residues. The V gene lost 0 bases and the J gene lost 1 base, with 8 bases spanning the gap. CDR3 loop: CASSVDGLSNQPQHF. The CDR3 DNA is TGTGCCAGCAGCGTAGACGGGCTAAGCAATCAGCCCCAGCATTTT.

This clonotype was seen many times. The rearrangement links TRBV12-3 or TRBV12-4 to TRBJ2-5, with D tentatively TRBD1 (5 bases). The CDR3 totals 11 residues. V shed 8 bases and J shed 5 bases, with 9 bases lying between them. CDR3 DNA: TGTGCCAGCCAGGGTCGGGAGACCCAGTACTTC. It translates to CASQGRETQYF.

V and J are TRBV6-5 and TRBJ2-5; D might be TRBD1 or TRBD2, each matching 5 bases. CDR3 size: 16 residues. Trimming removed 0 bases from V and 5 bases from J, with 16 bases in between. Germline assignment: CDR1 MNHEY and CDR2 SVGAGI. CDR3 in amino acids: CASSYSRDETVETQYF. The CDR3 coding sequence is TGTGCCAGCAGTTACTCCCGGGACGAAACGGTTGAGACCCAGTACTTC.

The rearrangement joins TRBV4-2 to TRBJ2-3, with D possibly being TRBD1 (6 bases). Germline lookup yields CDR1 LGHNA and CDR2 YNFKEQ. The CDR3 is made up of 17 amino acids. The V and J ends lost 0 bases and 2 bases respectively, with 15 bases between them. CDR3 sequence: CASSQDGTPGITDTQYF. The CDR3, as DNA: TGTGCCAGCAGCCAAGACGGGACACCAGGAATCACAGATACGCAGTATTTT.

The chain carries TRBV12-3 or TRBV12-4 and TRBJ1-2; D is unclear. The CDR3 runs 15 residues. V lost 5 bases to trimming and J lost 4 bases, with 17 bases between them. CDR3 region: CASSTAGLMGYGYTF. In nucleotides, the CDR3 is TGTGCCAGCAGTACGGCAGGTTTAATGGGCTATGGCTACACCTTC.

The table lists this clonotype with a few counts. The chain employs TRBV15 and TRBJ2-1, with no clear D. The CDR3 is 15 residues long. Germline values: CDR1 LNHNV, CDR2 YYDKDF (reference sequence). V lost 0 bases to trimming and J lost 4 bases, with 10 bases between them. CDR3 sequence reads: CATSREKGLYNEQFF. The CDR3 DNA sequence: TGTGCCACCAGCAGAGAAAAAGGGCTATACAATGAGCAGTTCTTC.

At least ten counts were recorded for this clonotype. The chain recombines TRBV5-1 with TRBJ1-1; D is perhaps TRBD1 (6 bases). The CDR3 sequence is 15 residues long. Germline V gives CDR1 SGHRS, CDR2 YFSETQ. V shed 4 bases and J shed 4 bases, with 17 bases lying between them. In DNA, the CDR3 is TGCGCCAGCAGCAGCCGGACGGGGGCCAGCACTGAAGCTTTCTTT. Its translation: CASSSRTGASTEAFF.

A few counts support this clonotype. The rearrangement joins TRBV29-1 to TRBJ2-5, with 7 nucleotides matching TRBD2. The germline gives CDR1 SQVTM, CDR2 ANQGSEA. The CDR3 extends over 13 amino acids. V shed 5 bases and J 4 bases; nucleotides not matched to a gene: 7. The CDR3 nucleotides are TGCAGCGTTCTGGCTAGCGGTCGAGAGACCCAGTACTTC. Its translation is CSVLASGRETQYF.

The CDR3, as DNA: TGCAGTGCCCGCTACGCCGCCGGGGAGCTGTTTTTT. It encodes CSARYAAGELFF. The chain has TRBV20-1 and TRBJ2-2, with unresolved D. This CDR3 comprises 12 residues. Trimming pared 6 bases from V and 6 bases from J, leaving 11 bases between. Germline values: CDR1 DFQATT, CDR2 SNEGSKA (reference sequence).

This clonotype showed up many times. This chain links TRBV4-2 with TRBJ1-2; D not resolved. With 4 bases removed from V and 0 bases from J, the gap between germline ends came to 12 bases. This CDR3 has 15 amino acids. Germline V gene data show CDR1 as LGHNA and CDR2 as YNFKEQ. The CDR3 bases are TGTGCCAGCAGCCGAGAAGTGGCAGCTAACTATGGCTACACCTTC. It translates to CASSREVAANYGYTF.